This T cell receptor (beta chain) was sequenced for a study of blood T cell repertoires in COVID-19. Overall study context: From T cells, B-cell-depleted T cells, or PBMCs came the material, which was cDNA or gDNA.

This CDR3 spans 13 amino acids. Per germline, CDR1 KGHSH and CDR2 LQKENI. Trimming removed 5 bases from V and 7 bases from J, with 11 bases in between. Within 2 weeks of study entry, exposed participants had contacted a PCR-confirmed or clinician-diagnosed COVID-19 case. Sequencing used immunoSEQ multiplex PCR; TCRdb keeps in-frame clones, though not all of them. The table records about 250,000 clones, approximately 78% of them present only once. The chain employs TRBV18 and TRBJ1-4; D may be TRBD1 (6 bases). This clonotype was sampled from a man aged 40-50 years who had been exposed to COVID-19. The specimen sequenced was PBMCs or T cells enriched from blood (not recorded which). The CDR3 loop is CASSETGSEKLFF. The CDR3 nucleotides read TGTGCCAGCTCAGAAACAGGGTCTGAAAAACTGTTTTTT.